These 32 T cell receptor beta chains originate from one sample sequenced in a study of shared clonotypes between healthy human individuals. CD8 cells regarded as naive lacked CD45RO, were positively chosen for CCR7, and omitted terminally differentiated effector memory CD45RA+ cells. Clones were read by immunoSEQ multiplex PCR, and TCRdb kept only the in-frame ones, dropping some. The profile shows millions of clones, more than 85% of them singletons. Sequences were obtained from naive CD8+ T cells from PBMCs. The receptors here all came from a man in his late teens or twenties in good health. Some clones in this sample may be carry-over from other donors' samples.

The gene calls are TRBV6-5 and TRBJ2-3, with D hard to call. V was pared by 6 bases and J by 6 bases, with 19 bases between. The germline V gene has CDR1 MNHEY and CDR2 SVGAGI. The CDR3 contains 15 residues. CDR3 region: CASSPRPKPADTQYF. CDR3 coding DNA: TGTGCCAGCAGCCCCCGACCGAAACCCGCGGATACGCAGTATTTT.

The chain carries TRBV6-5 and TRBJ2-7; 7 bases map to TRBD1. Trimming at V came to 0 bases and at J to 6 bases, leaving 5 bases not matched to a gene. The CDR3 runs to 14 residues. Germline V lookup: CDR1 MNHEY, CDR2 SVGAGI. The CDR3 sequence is CASSYSATGFEQYF. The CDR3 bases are TGTGCCAGCAGTTACTCGGCGACAGGGTTCGAGCAGTACTTC.

The DNA of the CDR3 is TGTGCCAGCAGCTTCTCTGGGTCCGCCAAAAACATTCAGTACTTC. This encodes CASSFSGSAKNIQYF. The chain is built from TRBV7-2 and TRBJ2-4, with D unclear. The CDR3 is 15 residues long. Germline loops: CDR1 SGHTA, CDR2 FQGNSA. With 3 bases removed from V and 1 base from J, the gap between germline ends came to 10 bases.

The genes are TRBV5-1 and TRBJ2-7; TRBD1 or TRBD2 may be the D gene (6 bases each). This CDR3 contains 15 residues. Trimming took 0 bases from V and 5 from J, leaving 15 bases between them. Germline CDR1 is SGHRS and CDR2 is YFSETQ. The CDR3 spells CASSLEGGVSDEQYF. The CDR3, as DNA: TGCGCCAGCAGCTTGGAGGGGGGAGTAAGTGACGAGCAGTACTTC. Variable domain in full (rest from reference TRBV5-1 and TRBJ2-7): KAGVTQTPRYLIKTRGQQVTLSCSPISGHRSVSWYQQTPGQGLQFLFEYFSETQRNKGNFPGRFSGRQFSNSRSEMNVSTLELGDSALYLCASSLEGGVSDEQYFGPGTRLTVT.

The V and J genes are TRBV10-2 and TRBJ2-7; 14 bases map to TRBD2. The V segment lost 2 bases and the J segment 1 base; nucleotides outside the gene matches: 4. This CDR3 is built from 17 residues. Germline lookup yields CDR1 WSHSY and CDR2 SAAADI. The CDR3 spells CASSELGTSGSSYEQYF. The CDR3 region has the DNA TGCGCCAGCAGTGAGCTGGGGACTAGCGGGAGTTCCTACGAGCAGTACTTC.

The CDR3 region is CASSLGGISTDTQYF. The CDR3 nucleotides read TGTGCCAGTAGTTTAGGCGGGATAAGCACAGATACGCAGTATTTT. The genes are TRBV19 and TRBJ2-3; maybe TRBD2 (6 bases). Germline V gene sequence: CDR1 LNHDA, CDR2 SQIVND (reference sequence). The V and J ends lost 5 bases and 0 bases respectively, with 12 bases between them. There are 15 residues in the CDR3.

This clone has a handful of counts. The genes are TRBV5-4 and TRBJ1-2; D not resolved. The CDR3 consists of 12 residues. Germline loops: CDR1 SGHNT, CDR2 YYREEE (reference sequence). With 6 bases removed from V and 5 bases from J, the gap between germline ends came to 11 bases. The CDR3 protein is CASTPDGYGYTF. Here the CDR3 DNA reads TGTGCCAGCACCCCGGACGGGTATGGCTACACCTTC.

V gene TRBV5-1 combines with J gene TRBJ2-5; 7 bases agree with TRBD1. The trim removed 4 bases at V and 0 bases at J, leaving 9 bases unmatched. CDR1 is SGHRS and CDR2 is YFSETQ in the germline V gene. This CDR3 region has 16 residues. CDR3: CASSGTGVRDQETQYF. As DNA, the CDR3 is TGCGCCAGCAGCGGAACAGGGGTTAGGGACCAAGAGACCCAGTACTTC.

The CDR3, as DNA: TGTGCCAGCAGCGAAGCCTCAGGTCCCTACGAGCAGTACTTC. Translated: CASSEASGPYEQYF. The rearrangement uses TRBV5-6 and TRBJ2-7, with D uncertain. Per germline, CDR1 SGHDT and CDR2 YYEEEE. V was shortened by 4 bases and J by 2 bases, with 13 bases between the two germline ends. The CDR3 has 14 amino acids.

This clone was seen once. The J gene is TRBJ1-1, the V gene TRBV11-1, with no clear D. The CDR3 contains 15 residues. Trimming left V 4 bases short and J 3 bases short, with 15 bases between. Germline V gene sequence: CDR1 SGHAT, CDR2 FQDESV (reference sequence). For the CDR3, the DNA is TGTGCCAGCAGCTCCCCCGCAGAGAAAGACACTGAAGCTTTCTTT. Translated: CASSSPAEKDTEAFF.

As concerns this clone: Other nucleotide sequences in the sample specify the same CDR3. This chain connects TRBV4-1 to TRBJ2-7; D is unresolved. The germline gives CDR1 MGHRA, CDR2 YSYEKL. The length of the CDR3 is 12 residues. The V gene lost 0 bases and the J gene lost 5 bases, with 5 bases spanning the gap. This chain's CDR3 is CASSQDGHEQYF. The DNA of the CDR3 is TGCGCCAGCAGCCAAGATGGCCACGAGCAGTACTTC.

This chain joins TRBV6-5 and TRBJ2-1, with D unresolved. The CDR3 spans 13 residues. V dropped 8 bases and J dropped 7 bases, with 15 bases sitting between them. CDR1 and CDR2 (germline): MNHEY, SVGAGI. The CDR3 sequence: CASGPVGTNEQFF. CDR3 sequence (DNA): TGTGCCAGCGGGCCAGTCGGCACGAATGAGCAGTTCTTC.

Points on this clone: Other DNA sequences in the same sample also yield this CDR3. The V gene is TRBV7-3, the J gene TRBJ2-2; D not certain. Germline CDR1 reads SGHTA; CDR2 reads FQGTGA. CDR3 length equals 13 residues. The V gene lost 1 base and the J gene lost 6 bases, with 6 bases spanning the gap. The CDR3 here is CASSLRIAGELFF. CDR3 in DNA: TGTGCCAGCAGCTTAAGGATCGCCGGGGAGCTGTTTTTT.

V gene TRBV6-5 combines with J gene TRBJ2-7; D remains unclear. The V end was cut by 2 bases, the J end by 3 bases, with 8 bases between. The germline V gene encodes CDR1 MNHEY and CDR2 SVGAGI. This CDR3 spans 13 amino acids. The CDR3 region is CASSYMYGYEQYF. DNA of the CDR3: TGTGCCAGCAGTTACATGTACGGCTACGAGCAGTACTTC.

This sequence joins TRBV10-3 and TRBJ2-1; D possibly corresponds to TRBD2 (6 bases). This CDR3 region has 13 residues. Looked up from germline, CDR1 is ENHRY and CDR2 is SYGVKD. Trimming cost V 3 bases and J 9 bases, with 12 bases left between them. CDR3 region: CAISDGSGGEQFF. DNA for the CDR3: TGTGCCATCAGTGACGGGTCCGGGGGTGAGCAGTTCTTC.

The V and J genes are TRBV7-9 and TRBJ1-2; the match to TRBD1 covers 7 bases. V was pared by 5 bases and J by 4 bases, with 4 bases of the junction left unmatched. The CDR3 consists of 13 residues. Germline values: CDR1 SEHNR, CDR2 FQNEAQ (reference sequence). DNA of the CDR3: TGTGCCAGCAGCCCCGACAGGGCCTATGGCTACACCTTC. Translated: CASSPDRAYGYTF.

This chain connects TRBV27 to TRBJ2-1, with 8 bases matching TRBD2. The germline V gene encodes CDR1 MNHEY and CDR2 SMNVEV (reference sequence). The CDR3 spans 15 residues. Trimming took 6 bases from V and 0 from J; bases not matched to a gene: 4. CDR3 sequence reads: CASRTSGSSYNEQFF. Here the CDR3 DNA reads TGTGCCAGCAGAACCAGCGGGAGCTCCTACAATGAGCAGTTCTTC.

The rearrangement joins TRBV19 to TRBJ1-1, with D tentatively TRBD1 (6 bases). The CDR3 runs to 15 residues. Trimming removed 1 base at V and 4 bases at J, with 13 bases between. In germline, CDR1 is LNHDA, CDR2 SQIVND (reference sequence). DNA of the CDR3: TGTGCCAGTAGTATAGGGCAGGGGATGGCCACTGAAGCTTTCTTT. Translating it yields CASSIGQGMATEAFF.

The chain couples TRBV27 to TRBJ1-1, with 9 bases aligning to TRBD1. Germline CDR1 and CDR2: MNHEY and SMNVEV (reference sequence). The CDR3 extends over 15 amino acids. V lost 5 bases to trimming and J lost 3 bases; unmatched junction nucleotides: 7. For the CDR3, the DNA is TGTGCCAGCAGTGAAAACAGGGGGCTGGACACTGAAGCTTTCTTT. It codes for CASSENRGLDTEAFF.

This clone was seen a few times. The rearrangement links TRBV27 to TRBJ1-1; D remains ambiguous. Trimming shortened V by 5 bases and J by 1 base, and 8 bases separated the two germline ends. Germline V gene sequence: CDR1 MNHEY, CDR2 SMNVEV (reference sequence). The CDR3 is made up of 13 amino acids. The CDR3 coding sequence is TGTGCCAGCAGTAGGACGGAGAACACTGAAGCTTTCTTT. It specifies CASSRTENTEAFF.

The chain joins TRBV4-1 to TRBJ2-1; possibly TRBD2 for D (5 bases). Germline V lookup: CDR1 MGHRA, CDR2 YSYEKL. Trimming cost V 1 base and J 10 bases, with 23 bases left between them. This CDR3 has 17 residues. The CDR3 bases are TGCGCCAGCAGCCAAGGCGGAACGGGGAGAGCTGCACAAGAGCAGTTCTTC. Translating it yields CASSQGGTGRAAQEQFF.

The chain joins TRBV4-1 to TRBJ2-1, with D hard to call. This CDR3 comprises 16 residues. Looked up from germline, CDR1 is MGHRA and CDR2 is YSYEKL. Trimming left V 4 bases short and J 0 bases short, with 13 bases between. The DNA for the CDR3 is TGCGCCAGCAGCCCCCGGACGGAGTTCTCCTACAATGAGCAGTTCTTC. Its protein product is CASSPRTEFSYNEQFF.

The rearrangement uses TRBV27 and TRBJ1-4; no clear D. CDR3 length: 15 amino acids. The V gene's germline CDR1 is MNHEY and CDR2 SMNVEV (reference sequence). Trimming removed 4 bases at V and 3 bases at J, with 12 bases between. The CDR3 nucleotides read TGTGCCAGCAGTTACCTCGGGCAGTCTAATGAAAAACTGTTTTTT. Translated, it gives CASSYLGQSNEKLFF.

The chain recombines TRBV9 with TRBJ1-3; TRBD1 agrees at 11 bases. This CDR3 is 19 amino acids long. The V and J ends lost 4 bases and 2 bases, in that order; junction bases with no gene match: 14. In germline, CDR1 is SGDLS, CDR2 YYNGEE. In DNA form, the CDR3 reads TGTGCCAGCAGCCCGAGGACAGGGGGCTTCGGGTCCCCTGGAAACACCATATATTTT. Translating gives CASSPRTGGFGSPGNTIYF. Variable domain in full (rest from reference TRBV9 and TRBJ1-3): DSGVTQTPKHLITATGQRVTLRCSPRSGDLSVYWYQQSLDQGLQFLIQYYNGEERAKGNILERFSAQQFPDLHSELNLSSLELGDSALYFCASSPRTGGFGSPGNTIYFGEGSWLTVV.

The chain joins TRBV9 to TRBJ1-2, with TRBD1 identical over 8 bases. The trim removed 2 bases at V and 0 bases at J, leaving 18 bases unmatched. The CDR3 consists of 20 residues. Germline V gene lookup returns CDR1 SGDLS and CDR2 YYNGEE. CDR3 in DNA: TGTGCCAGCAGCGTCACAGTTCCCCGGGCAGGGGGCCATACTAACTATGGCTACACCTTC. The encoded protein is CASSVTVPRAGGHTNYGYTF.

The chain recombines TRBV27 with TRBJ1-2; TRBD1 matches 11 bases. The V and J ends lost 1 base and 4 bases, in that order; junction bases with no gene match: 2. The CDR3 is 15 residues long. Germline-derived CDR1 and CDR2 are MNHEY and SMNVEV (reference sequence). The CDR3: CASSLLGTGGYGYTF. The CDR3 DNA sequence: TGTGCCAGCAGTTTATTGGGGACAGGGGGCTATGGCTACACCTTC.

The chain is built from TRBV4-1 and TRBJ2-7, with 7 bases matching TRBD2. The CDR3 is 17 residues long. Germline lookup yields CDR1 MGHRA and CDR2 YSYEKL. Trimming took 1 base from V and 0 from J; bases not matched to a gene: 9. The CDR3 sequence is CASSQGVPGGSSYEQYF. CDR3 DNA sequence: TGCGCCAGCAGCCAAGGAGTGCCGGGGGGAAGCTCCTACGAGCAGTACTTC.

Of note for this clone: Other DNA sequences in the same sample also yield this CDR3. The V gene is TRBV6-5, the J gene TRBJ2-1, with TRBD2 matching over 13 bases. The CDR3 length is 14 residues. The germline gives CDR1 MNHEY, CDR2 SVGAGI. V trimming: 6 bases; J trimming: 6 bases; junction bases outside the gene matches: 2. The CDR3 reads CASSRTSGSNEQFF. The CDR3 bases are TGTGCCAGCAGCCGGACTAGCGGGAGCAATGAGCAGTTCTTC.

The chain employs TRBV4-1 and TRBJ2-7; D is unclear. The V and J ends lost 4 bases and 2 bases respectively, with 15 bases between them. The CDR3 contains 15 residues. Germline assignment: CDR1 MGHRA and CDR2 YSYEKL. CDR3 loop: CASSPLYEVAYEQYF. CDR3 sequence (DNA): TGCGCCAGCAGCCCCCTCTATGAGGTAGCCTACGAGCAGTACTTC.

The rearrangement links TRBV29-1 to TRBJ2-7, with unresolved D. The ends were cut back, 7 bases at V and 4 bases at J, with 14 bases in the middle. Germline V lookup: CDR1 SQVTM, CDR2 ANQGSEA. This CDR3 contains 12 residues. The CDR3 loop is CSAGQPDYEQYF. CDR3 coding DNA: TGCAGCGCAGGCCAGCCGGATTACGAGCAGTACTTC.

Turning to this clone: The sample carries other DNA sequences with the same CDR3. Here the CDR3 DNA reads TGTGCCAGCAGCCCCCCCCGCGGCTACGAGCAGTACTTC. Its protein is CASSPPRGYEQYF. The chain employs TRBV7-9 and TRBJ2-7, with D unresolved. Trimming pared 5 bases from V and 3 bases from J, leaving 11 bases between. Germline loops: CDR1 SEHNR, CDR2 FQNEAQ (reference sequence). The CDR3 length is 13 residues.

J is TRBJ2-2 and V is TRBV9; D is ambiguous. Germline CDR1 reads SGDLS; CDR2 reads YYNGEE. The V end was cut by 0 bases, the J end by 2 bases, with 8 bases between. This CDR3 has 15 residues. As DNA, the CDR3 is TGTGCCAGCAGCGTAGTGGCGACTAACACCGGGGAGCTGTTTTTT. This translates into CASSVVATNTGELFF. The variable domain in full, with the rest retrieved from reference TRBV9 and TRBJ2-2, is DSGVTQTPKHLITATGQRVTLRCSPRSGDLSVYWYQQSLDQGLQFLIQYYNGEERAKGNILERFSAQQFPDLHSELNLSSLELGDSALYFCASSVVATNTGELFFGEGSRLTVL.